This T cell receptor beta chain came from a study of shared clonotypes between healthy human individuals. The data were produced by immunoSEQ multiplex PCR, yet TCRdb's version contains in-frame clones alone and is incomplete. The repertoire holds hundreds of thousands of clones, with about 96% as singletons. Naive CD8 cells lacked CD45RO and underwent positive selection for CCR7, leaving out terminally differentiated effector memory CD45RA+ cells. The CDR3 extends over 15 amino acids. Germline CDR1 ENHRY, CDR2 SYGVKD. V gave up 6 bases and J gave up 3 bases, with 17 bases separating them. Material: naive CD8+ T cells sorted from blood. The TCR sequence derives from a woman aged 25 to 45 in good health. V usage is TRBV10-3 and J usage is TRBJ1-1; weak D call: TRBD1 (5 bases). The CDR3 reads CAIRLGNLGDTEAFF. The CDR3 nucleotides are TGTGCCATCAGGCTGGGGAATTTGGGGGACACTGAAGCTTTCTTT.